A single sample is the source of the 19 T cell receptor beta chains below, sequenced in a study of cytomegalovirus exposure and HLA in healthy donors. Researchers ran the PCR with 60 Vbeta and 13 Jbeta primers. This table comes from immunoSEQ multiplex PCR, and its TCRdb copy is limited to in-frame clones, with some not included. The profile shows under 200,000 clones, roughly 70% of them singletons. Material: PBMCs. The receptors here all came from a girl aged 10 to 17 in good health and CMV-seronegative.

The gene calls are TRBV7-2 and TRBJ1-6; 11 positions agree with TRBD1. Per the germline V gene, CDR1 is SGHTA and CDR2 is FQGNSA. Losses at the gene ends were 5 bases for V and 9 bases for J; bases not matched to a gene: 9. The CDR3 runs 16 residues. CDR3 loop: CASSPREGQGGSPLHF. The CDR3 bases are TGTGCCAGCAGCCCTAGAGAGGGACAGGGGGGTTCACCCCTCCACTTT.

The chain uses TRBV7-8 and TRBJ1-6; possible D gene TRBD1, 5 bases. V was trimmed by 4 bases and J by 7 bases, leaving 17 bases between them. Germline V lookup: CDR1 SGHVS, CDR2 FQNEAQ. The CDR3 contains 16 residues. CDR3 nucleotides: TGTGCCAGCAGCTCCGGGGAGGCAGGGCGGAATTCACCCCTCCACTTT. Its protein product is CASSSGEAGRNSPLHF.

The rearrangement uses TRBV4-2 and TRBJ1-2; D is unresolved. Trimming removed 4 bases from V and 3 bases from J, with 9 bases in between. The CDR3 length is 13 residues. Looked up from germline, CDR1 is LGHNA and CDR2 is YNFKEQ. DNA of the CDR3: TGTGCCAGCAGCCTTGGTACAGACTATGGCTACACCTTC. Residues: CASSLGTDYGYTF.

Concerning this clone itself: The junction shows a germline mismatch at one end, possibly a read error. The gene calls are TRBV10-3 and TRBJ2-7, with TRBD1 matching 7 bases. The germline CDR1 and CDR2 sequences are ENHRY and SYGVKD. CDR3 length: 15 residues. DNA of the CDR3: TGTGCCATCAGCGAGTCGAGAACAGGGGTCAACGAGCAGTACTTC. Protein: CAISESRTGVNEQYF.

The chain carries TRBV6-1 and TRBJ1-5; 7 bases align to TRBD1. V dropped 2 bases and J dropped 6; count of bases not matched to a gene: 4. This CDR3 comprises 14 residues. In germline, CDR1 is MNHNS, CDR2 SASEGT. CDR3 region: CASSERQGGQPQHF. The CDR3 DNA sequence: TGTGCCAGCAGTGAAAGACAGGGTGGTCAGCCCCAGCATTTT.

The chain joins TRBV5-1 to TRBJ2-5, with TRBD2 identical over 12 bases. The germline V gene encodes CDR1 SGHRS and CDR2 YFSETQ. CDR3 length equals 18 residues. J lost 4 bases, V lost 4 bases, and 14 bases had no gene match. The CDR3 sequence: CASSRPLAGGENGETQYF. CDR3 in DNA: TGCGCCAGCAGCCGCCCCCTAGCGGGGGGGGAAAATGGAGAGACCCAGTACTTC. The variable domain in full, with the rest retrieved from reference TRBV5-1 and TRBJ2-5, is KAGVTQTPRYLIKTRGQQVTLSCSPISGHRSVSWYQQTPGQGLQFLFEYFSETQRNKGNFPGRFSGRQFSNSRSEMNVSTLELGDSALYLCASSRPLAGGENGETQYFGPGTRLLVL.

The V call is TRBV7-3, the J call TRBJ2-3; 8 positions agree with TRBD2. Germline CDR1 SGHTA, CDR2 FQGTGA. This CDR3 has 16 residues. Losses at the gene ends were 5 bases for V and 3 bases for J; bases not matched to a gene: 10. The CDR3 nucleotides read TGTGCCAGCAGCCTCGTTCGGGCGGGAGGTACAGATACGCAGTATTTT. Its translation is CASSLVRAGGTDTQYF.

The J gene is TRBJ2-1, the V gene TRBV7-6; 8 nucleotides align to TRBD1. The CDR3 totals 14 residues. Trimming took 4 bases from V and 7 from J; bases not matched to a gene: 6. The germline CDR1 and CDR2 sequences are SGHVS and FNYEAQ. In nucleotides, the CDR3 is TGTGCCAGCAGCTCCCGGACAGGGTGGAATGAGCAGTTCTTC. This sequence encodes CASSSRTGWNEQFF.

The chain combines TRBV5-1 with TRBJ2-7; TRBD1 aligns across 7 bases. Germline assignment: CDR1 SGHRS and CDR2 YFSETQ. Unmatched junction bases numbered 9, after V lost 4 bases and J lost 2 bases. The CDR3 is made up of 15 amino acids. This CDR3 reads CASSPTPGQTYEQYF. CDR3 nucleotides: TGCGCCAGCAGCCCTACCCCGGGACAGACCTACGAGCAGTACTTC.

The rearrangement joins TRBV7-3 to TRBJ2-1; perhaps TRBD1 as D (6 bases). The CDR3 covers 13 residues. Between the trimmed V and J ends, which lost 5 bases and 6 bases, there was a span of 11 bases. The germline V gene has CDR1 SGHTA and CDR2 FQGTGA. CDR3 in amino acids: CASSRTGSNEQFF. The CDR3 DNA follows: TGTGCCAGCAGCAGAACAGGGAGCAATGAGCAGTTCTTC. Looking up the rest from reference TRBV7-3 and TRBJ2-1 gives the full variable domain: GAGVSQTPSNKVTEKGKYVELRCDPISGHTALYWYRQSLGQGPEFLIYFQGTGAADDSGLPNDRFFAVRPEGSVSTLKIQRTERGDSAVYLCASSRTGSNEQFFGPGTRLTVL.

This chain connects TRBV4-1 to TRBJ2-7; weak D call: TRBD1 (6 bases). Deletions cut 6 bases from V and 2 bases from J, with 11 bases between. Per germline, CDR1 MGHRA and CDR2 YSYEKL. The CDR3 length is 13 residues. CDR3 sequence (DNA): TGCGCCAGCAGGGATCAGGGGACCTACGAGCAGTACTTC. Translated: CASRDQGTYEQYF.

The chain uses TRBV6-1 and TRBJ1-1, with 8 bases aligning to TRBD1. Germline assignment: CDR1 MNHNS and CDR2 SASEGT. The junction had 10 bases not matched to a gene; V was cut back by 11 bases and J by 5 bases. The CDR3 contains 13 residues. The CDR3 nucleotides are TGTGCCCTGAGTGAGGACAGGGATACTGAAGCTTTCTTT. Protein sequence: CALSEDRDTEAFF.

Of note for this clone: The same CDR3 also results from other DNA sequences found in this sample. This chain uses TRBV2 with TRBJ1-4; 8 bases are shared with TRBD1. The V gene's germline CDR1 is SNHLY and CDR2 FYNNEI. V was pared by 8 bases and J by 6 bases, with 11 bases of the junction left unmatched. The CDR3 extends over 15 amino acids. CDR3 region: CASDGAGQDYEKLFF. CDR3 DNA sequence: TGTGCCAGCGACGGGGCGGGACAGGACTATGAAAAACTGTTTTTT.

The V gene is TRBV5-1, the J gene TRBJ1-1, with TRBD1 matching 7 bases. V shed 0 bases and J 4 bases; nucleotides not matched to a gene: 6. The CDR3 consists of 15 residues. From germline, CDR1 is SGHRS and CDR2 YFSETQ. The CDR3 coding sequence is TGCGCCAGCAGCTTGGATGTGACAGGGAGCACTGAAGCTTTCTTT. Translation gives CASSLDVTGSTEAFF.

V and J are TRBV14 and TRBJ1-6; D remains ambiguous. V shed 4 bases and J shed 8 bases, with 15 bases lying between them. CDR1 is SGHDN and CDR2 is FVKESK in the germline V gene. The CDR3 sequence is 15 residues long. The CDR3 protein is CASSPRSGADSPLHF. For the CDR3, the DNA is TGTGCCAGCAGCCCGAGGTCCGGAGCCGATTCACCCCTCCACTTT.

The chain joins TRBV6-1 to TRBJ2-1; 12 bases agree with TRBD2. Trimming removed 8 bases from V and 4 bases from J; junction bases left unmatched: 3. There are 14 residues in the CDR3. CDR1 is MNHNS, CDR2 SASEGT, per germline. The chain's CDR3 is CASLTSGGYNEQFF. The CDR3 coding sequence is TGTGCCAGCTTGACTAGCGGGGGATACAATGAGCAGTTCTTC.

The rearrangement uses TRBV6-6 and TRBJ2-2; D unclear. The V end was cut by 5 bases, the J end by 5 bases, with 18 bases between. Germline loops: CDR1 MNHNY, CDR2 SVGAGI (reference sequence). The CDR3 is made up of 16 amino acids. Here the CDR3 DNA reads TGTGCCAGCAGTGCCCTCGGCCCCCCGAGGACCGGGGAGCTGTTTTTT. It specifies CASSALGPPRTGELFF.

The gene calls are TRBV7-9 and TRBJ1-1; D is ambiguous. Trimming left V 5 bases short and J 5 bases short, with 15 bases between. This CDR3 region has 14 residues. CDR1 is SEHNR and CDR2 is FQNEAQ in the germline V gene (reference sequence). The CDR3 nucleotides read TGTGCCAGCAGCCGTCATACACACGGGACTGAAGCTTTCTTT. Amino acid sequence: CASSRHTHGTEAFF. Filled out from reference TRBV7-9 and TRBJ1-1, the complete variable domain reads DTGVSQNPRHKITKRGQNVTFRCDPISEHNRLYWYRQTLGQGPEFLTYFQNEAQLEKSRLLSDRFSAERPKGSFSTLEIQRTEQGDSAMYLCASSRHTHGTEAFFGQGTRLTVV.

CDR3 in DNA: TGTGCCAGCGGCCCCTTGGACACTGAAGCTTTCTTT. Its protein is CASGPLDTEAFF. The rearrangement uses TRBV9 and TRBJ1-1; D not resolved. Germline lookup yields CDR1 SGDLS and CDR2 YYNGEE. Trimming shortened V by 7 bases and J by 3 bases, and 10 bases separated the two germline ends. The CDR3 consists of 12 residues.